This T cell receptor beta chain was recovered during a study of early T cells in non-severe SARS-CoV-2 infection. Looking at the study overall: Sequencing of bulk RNA from unsorted whole blood was done, without chain pairing.

Each cDNA molecule carried a unique molecular identifier. TCRdb used MiXCR to reprocess the 5' RACE reads, holding one entry per CDR3 protein. The sample holds 45,000 to 75,000 distinct CDR3 sequences, 5.6% seen once. The length of the CDR3 is 14 residues. Trimming removed 5 bases at V and 7 bases at J, with 17 bases between. Per germline, CDR1 SGHTA and CDR2 FQGNSA. This clonotype has only a few counts. This sequence originates from an adult who was a healthcare worker with PCR-confirmed SARS-CoV-2 infection or an uninfected control (not recorded which). The specimen sequenced was whole blood. This chain joins TRBV7-2 and TRBJ1-2; tentative D call: TRBD1 (5 bases). CDR3 sequence: CASSRDFKLLGYTF. CDR3 bases: TGTGCCAGCAGCCGGGACTTTAAGTTGCTTGGCTACACCTTC.